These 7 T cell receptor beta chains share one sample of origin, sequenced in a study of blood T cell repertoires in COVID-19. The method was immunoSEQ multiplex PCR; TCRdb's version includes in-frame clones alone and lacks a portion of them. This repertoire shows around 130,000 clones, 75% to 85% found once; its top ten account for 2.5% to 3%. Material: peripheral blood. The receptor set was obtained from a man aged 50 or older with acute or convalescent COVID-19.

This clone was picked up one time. The CDR3 DNA reads as TGTGCCAGCAGCTTGGCCGAAAACTACGAGCAGTACTTC. This codes for CASSLAENYEQYF. This rearrangement joins TRBV11-3 to TRBJ2-7; D call uncertain. Germline V CDR1 and CDR2: SGHNT, YENEEA. This CDR3 has 13 residues. Between the trimmed V and J ends, which lost 3 bases and 3 bases, there was a span of 9 bases.

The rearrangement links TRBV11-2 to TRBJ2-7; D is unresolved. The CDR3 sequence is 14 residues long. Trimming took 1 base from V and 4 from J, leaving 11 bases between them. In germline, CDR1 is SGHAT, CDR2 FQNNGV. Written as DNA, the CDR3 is TGTGCCAGCAGCTTAGGGATGGGCCGGTACGAGCAGTACTTC. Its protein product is CASSLGMGRYEQYF.

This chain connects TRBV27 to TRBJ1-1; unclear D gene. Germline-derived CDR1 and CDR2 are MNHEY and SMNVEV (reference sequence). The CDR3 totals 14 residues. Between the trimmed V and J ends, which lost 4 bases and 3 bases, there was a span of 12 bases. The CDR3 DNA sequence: TGTGCCAGCAGTTCATGGACTCGCGACACTGAAGCTTTCTTT. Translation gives CASSSWTRDTEAFF.

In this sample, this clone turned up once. The CDR3 region is CASSLGTSGVYEQYF. The CDR3 coding sequence is TGCGCCAGCAGCTTAGGGACTAGCGGGGTCTACGAGCAGTACTTC. The rearrangement uses TRBV5-1 and TRBJ2-7; 13 bases agree with TRBD2. This CDR3 has 15 residues. Per the germline V gene, CDR1 is SGHRS and CDR2 is YFSETQ. The trim removed 2 bases at V and 3 bases at J, leaving 2 bases unmatched.

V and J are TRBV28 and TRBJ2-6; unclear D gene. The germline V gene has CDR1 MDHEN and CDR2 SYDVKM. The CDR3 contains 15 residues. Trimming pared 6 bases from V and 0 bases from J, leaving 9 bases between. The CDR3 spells CASRPAGSGANVLTF. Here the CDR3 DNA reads TGTGCCAGCAGGCCGGCAGGCTCTGGGGCCAACGTCCTGACTTTC.

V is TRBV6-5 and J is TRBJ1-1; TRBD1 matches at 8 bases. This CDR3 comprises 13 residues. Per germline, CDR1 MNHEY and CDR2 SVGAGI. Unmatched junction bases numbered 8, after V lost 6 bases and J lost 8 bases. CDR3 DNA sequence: TGTGCCAGCAGAGGGTACAGGGGGACCGAAGCTTTCTTT. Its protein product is CASRGYRGTEAFF.

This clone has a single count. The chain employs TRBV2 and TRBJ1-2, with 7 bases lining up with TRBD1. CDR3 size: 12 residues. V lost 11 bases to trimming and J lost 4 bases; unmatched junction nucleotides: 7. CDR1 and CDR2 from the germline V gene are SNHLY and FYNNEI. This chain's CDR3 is CALQGTSYGYTF. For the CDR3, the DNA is TGTGCCTTACAGGGGACGTCCTATGGCTACACCTTC. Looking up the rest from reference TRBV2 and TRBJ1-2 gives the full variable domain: EPEVTQTPSHQVTQMGQEVILRCVPISNHLYFYWYRQILGQKVEFLVSFYNNEISEKSEIFDDQFSVERPDGSNFTLKIRSTKLEDSAMYFCALQGTSYGYTFGSGTRLTVV.